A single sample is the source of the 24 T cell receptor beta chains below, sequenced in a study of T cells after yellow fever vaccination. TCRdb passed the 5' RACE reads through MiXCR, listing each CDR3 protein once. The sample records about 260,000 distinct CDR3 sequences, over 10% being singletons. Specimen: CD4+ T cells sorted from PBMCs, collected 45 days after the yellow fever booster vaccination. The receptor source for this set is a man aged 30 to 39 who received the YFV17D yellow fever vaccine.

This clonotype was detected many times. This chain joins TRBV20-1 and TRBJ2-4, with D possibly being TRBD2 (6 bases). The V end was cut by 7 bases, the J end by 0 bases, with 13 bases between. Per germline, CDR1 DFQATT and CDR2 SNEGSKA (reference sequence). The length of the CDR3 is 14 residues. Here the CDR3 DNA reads TGCAGTGTTAAGACTAGTTTAGCCAAAAACATTCAGTACTTC. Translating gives CSVKTSLAKNIQYF.

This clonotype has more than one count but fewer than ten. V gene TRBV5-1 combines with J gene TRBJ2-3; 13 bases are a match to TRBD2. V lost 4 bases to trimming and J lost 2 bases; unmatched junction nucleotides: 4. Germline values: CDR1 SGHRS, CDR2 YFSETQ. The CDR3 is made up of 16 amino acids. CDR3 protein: CASSTGLAGATDTQYF. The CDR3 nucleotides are TGCGCCAGCAGCACCGGACTAGCGGGGGCCACAGATACGCAGTATTTT. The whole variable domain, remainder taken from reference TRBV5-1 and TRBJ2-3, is KAGVTQTPRYLIKTRGQQVTLSCSPISGHRSVSWYQQTPGQGLQFLFEYFSETQRNKGNFPGRFSGRQFSNSRSEMNVSTLELGDSALYLCASSTGLAGATDTQYFGPGTRLTVL.

The CDR3 DNA is TGTGCCGGCTACAGGGGTTCTGGCGAGCAGTACTTC. It is translated as CAGYRGSGEQYF. V is TRBV30 and J is TRBJ2-7, with TRBD1 identical over 7 bases. J was trimmed by 6 bases and V by 8 bases; bases with no gene match: 10. Germline CDR1 and CDR2: GTSNPN and SVGIG (reference sequence). The CDR3 runs 12 residues.

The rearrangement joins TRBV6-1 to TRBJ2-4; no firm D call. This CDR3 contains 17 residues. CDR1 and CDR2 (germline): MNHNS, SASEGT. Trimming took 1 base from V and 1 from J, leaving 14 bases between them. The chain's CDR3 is CASSEENLPWAKNIQYF. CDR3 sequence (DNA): TGTGCCAGCAGTGAAGAGAACCTACCGTGGGCCAAAAACATTCAGTACTTC.

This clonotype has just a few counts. The CDR3 DNA is TGTGCCAGCAGACCCAACATCTTGATGGGTGGACATGGCTACACCTTC. Its translation is CASRPNILMGGHGYTF. This chain links TRBV6-5 with TRBJ1-2; D not certain. This CDR3 contains 16 residues. The ends were cut back, 6 bases at V and 6 bases at J, with 23 bases in the middle. Germline V lookup: CDR1 MNHEY, CDR2 SVGAGI.

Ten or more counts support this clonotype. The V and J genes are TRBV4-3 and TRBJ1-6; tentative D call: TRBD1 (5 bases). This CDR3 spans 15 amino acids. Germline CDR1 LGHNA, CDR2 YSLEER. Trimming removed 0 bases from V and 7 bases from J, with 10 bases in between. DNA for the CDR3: TGCGCCAGCAGCCAAGAAGGCAGGGAGAATTCACCCCTCCACTTT. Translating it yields CASSQEGRENSPLHF.

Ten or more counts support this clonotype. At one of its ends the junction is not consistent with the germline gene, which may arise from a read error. The CDR3 loop reads CASSLTEYNEQFF. CDR3 DNA: TGTGCTAGCAGCTTAACGGAGTACAATGAGCAGTTCTTC. The chain recombines TRBV7-7 with TRBJ2-1; D remains ambiguous. This CDR3 is 13 amino acids long. Germline V lookup: CDR1 SSHAT, CDR2 FNYEAQ (reference sequence).

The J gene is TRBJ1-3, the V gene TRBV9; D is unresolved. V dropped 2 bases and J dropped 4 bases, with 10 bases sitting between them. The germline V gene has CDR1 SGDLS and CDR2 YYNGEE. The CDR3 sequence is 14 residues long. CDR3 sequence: CASSVPTPGNTIYF. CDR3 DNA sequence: TGTGCCAGCAGCGTTCCCACACCGGGAAACACCATATATTTT.

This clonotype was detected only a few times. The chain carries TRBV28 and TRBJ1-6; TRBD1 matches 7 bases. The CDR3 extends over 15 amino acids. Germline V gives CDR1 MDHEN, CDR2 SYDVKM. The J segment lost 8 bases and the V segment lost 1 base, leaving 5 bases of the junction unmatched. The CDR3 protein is CASSLSWQGDSPLHF. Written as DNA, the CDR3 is TGTGCCAGCAGTTTATCCTGGCAGGGGGATTCACCCCTCCACTTT.

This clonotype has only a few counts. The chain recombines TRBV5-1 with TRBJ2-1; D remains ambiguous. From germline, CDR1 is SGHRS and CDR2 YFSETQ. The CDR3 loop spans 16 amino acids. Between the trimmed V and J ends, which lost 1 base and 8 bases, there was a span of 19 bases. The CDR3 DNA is TGCGCCAGCAGCTTGTTCTTCTCCGAGGAGCGAGATGAGCAGTTCTTC. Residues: CASSLFFSEERDEQFF.

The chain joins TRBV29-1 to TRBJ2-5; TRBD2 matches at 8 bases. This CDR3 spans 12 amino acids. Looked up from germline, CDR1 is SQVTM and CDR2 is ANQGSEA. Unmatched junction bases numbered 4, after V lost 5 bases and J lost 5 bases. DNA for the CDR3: TGCAGCGTTCTTAGCGGGGCTGAGACCCAGTACTTC. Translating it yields CSVLSGAETQYF.

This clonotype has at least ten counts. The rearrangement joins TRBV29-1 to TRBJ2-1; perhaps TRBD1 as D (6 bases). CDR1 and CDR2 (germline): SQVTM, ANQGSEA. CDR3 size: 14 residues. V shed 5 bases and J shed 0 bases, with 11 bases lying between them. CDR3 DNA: TGCAGCGTTCCTCGGGACAACTCCTACAATGAGCAGTTCTTC. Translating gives CSVPRDNSYNEQFF.

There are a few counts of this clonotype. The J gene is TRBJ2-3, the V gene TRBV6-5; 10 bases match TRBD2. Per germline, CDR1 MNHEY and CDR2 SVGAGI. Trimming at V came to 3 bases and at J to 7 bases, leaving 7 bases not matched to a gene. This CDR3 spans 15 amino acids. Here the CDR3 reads CASSYQAGGPYTQYF. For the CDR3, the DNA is TGTGCCAGCAGTTATCAAGCGGGAGGGCCATATACGCAGTATTTT.

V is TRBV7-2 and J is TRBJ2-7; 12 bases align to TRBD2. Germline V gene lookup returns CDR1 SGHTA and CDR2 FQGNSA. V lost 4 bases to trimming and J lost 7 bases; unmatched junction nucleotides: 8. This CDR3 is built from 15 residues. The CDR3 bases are TGTGCCAGCAGCTCATCTAGCGGGAGGGTCCCTGAGCAGTACTTC. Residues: CASSSSSGRVPEQYF.

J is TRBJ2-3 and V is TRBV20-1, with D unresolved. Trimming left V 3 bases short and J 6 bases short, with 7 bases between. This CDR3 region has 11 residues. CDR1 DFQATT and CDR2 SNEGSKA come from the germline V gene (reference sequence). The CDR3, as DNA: TGCAGTGCTAGCACCCGGGATACGCAGTATTTT. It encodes CSASTRDTQYF.

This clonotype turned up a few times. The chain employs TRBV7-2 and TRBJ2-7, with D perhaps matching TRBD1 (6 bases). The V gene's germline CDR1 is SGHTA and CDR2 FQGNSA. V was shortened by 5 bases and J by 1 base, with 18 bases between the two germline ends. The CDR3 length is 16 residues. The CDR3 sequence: CASSLLQGRTSYEQYF. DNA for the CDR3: TGTGCCAGCAGCCTGCTGCAGGGGCGAACTTCCTACGAGCAGTACTTC. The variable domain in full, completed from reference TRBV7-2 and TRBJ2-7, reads GAGVSQSPSNKVTEKGKDVELRCDPISGHTALYWYRQSLGQGLEFLIYFQGNSAPDKSGLPSDRFSAERTGGSVSTLTIQRTQQEDSAVYLCASSLLQGRTSYEQYFGPGTRLTVT.

The CDR3 nucleotides are TGCAGTGCATCGTCTTTACTTGGGAACGAGCAGTACTTC. Its protein is CSASSLLGNEQYF. The chain links TRBV20-1 to TRBJ2-7, with D unresolved. CDR1 and CDR2 (germline): DFQATT, SNEGSKA (reference sequence). The CDR3 is made up of 13 amino acids. Trimming pared 6 bases from V and 5 bases from J, leaving 17 bases between.

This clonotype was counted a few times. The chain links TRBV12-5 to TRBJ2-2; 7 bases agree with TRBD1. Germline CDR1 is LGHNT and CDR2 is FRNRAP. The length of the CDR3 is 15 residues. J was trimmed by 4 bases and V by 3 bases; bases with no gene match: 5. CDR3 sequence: CASGLGGRSTGELFF. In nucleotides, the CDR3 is TGTGCTAGTGGTTTAGGGGGCCGGAGCACCGGGGAGCTGTTTTTT.

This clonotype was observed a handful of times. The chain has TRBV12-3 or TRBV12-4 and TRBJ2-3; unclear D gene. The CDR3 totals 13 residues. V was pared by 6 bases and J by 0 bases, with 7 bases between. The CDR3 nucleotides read TGTGCCAGCAGAGAACCTAGCACAGATACGCAGTATTTT. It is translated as CASREPSTDTQYF.

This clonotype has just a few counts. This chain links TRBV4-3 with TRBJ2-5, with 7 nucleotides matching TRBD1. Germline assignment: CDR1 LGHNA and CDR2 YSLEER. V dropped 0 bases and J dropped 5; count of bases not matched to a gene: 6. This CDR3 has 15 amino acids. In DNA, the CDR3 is TGCGCCAGCAGCCAAGACAGGGGGAAGAGTGAGACCCAGTACTTC. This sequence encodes CASSQDRGKSETQYF.

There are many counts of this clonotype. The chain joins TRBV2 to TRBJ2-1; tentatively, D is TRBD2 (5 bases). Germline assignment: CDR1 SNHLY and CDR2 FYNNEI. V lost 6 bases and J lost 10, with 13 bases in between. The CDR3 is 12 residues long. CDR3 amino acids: CASRREFGEQFF. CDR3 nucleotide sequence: TGTGCCAGCAGGAGGGAGTTCGGGGAGCAGTTCTTC.

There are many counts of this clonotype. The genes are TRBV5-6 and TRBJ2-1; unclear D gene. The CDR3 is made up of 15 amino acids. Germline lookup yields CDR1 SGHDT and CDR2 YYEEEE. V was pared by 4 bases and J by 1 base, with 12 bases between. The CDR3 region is CASSADARSYNEQFF. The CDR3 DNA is TGTGCCAGCAGCGCGGACGCGAGGTCCTACAATGAGCAGTTCTTC.

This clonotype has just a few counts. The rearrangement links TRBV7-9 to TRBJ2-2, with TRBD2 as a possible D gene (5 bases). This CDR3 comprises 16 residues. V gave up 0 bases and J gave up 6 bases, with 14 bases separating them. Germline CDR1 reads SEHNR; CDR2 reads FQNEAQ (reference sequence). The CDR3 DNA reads TGTGCCAGCAGCTTAGCGACGGGAACGTCTCCCGGGGAGCTGTTTTTT. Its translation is CASSLATGTSPGELFF.

DNA for the CDR3: TGTGCCACCAGTGAACAAATCACAGATACGCAGTATTTT. Translation: CATSEQITDTQYF. The chain carries TRBV24-1 and TRBJ2-3, with D unclear. V was cut by 4 bases and J by 2 bases, with 6 bases left in between. This CDR3 contains 13 residues. Looked up from germline, CDR1 is KGHDR and CDR2 is SFDVKD.